This T cell receptor beta chain emerged from a study of vaccination and CD4 T cells after COVID-19. In the study overall: The convalescent population consisted of six males and four females, two of whom were of Hispanic ethnicity.

Findings and limits, study-wide: SARS-CoV-2-reactive clonotypes rose nonsignificantly, with the median going from approximately 21 to 40.

The Oncomine TCR Beta short-read assay generated sequence data from the DNA of cultured CD4+ T cells. TCRdb itself ran the PCR reads through MiXCR, one entry per CDR3 protein. This sample has several thousand distinct CDR3 sequences; about 56% occur once, and the top ten carry about 20%. The V and J ends lost 2 bases and 4 bases respectively, with 11 bases between them. The CDR3 contains 14 residues. Germline assignment: CDR1 SGHTA and CDR2 FQGTGA. Treatment in this sample: approximately nine-day PBMC culture with coronavirus spike peptide pools or control peptides (ViraFEST assay). This clonotype has only a few counts. Antigen specificity is unknown.

V and J are TRBV7-3 and TRBJ1-2; possibly TRBD1 for D (6 bases). The receptor comes from a human donor who had recovered from COVID-19. Input material: CD4+ T cells from blood, cultured in vitro. The CDR3 here is CASSLQGQGYGYTF. In DNA, the CDR3 is TGTGCCAGCAGCTTACAGGGACAAGGCTATGGCTACACCTTC.